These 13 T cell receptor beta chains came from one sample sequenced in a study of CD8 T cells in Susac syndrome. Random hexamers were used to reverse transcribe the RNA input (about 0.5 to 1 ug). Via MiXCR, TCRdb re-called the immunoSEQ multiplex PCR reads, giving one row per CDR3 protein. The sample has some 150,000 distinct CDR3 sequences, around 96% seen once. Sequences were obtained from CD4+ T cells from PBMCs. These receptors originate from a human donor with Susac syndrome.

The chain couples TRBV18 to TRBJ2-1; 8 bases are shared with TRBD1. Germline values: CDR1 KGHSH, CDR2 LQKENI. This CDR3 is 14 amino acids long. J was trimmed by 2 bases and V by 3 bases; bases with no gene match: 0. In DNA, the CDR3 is TGTGCCAGCTCACCGGACAGGGCCTACAATGAGCAGTTCTTC. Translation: CASSPDRAYNEQFF.

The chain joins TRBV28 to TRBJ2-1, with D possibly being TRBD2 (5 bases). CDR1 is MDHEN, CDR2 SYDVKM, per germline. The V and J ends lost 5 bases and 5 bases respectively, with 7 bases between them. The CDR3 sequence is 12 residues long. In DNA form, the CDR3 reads TGTGCCAGCAGTCTACTAGACAATGAGCAGTTCTTC. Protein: CASSLLDNEQFF.

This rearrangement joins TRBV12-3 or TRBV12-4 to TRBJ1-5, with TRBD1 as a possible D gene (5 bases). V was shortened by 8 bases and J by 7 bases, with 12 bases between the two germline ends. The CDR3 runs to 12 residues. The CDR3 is CASGRGEQPQHF. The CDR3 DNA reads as TGTGCCAGCGGGAGGGGAGAACAGCCCCAGCATTTT.

CDR3 in amino acids: CSGGGSGSGNEQFF. In DNA form, the CDR3 reads TGCAGCGGTGGGGGCAGTGGATCTGGCAATGAGCAGTTCTTC. This chain uses TRBV29-1 with TRBJ2-1; possibly TRBD1 for D (6 bases). The germline V and J ends were trimmed by 7 bases and 6 bases, with 19 bases remaining between them. Germline V lookup: CDR1 SQVTM, CDR2 ANQGSEA. CDR3 length: 14 residues.

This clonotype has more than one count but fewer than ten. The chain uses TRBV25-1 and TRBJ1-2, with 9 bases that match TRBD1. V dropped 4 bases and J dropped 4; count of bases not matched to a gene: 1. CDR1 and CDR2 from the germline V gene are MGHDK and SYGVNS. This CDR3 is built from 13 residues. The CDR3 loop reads CASSVGQGYGYTF. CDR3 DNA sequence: TGTGCCAGCAGTGTGGGACAGGGCTATGGCTACACCTTC.

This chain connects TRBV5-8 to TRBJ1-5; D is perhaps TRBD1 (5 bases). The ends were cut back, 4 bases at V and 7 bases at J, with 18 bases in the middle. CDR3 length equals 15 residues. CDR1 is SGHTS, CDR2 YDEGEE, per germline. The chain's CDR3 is CASSPGSQAAQPQHF. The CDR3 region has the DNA TGTGCCAGCAGCCCCGGGTCACAGGCGGCACAGCCCCAGCATTTT.

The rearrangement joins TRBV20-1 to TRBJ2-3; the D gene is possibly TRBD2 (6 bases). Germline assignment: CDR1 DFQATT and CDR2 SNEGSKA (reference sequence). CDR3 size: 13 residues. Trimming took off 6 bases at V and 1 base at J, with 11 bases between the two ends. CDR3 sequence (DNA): TGCAGTGCGCCGGAGGGACGCACAGATACGCAGTATTTT. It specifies CSAPEGRTDTQYF.

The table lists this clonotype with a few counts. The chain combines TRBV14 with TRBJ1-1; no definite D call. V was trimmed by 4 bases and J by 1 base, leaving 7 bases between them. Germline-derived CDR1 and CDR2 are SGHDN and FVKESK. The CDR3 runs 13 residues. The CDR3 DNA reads TGTGCCAGCAGCCGGACCGCGAACACTGAAGCTTTCTTT. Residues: CASSRTANTEAFF. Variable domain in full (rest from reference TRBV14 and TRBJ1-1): EAGVTQFPSHSVIEKGQTVTLRCDPISGHDNLYWYRRVMGKEIKFLLHFVKESKQDESGMPNNRFLAERTGGTYSTLKVQPAELEDSGVYFCASSRTANTEAFFGQGTRLTVV.

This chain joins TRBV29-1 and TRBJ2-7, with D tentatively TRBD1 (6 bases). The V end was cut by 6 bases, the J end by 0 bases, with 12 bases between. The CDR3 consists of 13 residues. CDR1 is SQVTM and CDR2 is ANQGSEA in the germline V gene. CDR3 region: CSVRGRGSYEQYF. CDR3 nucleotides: TGCAGCGTGCGAGGCAGGGGCTCCTACGAGCAGTACTTC.

The CDR3 nucleotides read TGTGCCAGCAGTGGAGACGGCGATCAGCCCCAGCATTTT. Its protein is CASSGDGDQPQHF. The chain has TRBV6-5 and TRBJ1-5; D call uncertain. Per the germline V gene, CDR1 is MNHEY and CDR2 is SVGAGI. Between the trimmed V and J ends, which lost 5 bases and 5 bases, there was a span of 10 bases. The CDR3 has 13 amino acids.

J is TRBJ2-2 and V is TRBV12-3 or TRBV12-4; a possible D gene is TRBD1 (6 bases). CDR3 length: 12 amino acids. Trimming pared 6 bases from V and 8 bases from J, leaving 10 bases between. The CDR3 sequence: CASRATGGELFF. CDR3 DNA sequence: TGTGCCAGCAGAGCCACAGGGGGGGAGCTGTTTTTT.

CDR3 region: CASSFPGGELFF. The CDR3 DNA sequence: TGCGCCAGCAGCTTCCCGGGAGGGGAGCTGTTTTTT. The J gene is TRBJ2-2, the V gene TRBV5-1; a possible D gene is TRBD2 (5 bases). V was trimmed by 2 bases and J by 8 bases, leaving 7 bases between them. The V gene's germline CDR1 is SGHRS and CDR2 YFSETQ. The CDR3 covers 12 residues.

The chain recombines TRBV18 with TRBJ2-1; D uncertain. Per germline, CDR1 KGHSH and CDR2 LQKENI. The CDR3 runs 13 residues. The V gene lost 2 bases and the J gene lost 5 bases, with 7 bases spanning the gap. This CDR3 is CASSPTTDNEQFF. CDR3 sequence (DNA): TGTGCCAGCTCACCAACGACTGACAATGAGCAGTTCTTC.